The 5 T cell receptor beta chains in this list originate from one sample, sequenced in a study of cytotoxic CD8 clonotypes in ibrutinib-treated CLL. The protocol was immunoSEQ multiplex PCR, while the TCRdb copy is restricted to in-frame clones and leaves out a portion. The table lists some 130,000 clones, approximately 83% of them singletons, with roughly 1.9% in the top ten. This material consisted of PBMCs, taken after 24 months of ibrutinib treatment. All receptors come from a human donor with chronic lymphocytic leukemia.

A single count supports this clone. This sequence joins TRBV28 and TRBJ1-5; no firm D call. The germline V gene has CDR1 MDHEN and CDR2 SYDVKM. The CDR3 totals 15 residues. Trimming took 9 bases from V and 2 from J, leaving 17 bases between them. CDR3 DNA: TGTGCCAGTACACACGGTTTAAGTGGCAATCAGCCCCAGCATTTT. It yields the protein CASTHGLSGNQPQHF.

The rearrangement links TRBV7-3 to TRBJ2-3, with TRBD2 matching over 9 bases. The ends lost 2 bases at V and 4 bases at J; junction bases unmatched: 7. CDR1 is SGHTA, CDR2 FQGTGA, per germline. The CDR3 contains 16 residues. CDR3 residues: CASSLGRREGADTQYF. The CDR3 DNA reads TGTGCCAGCAGCTTAGGTCGGCGGGAGGGAGCAGATACGCAGTATTTT.

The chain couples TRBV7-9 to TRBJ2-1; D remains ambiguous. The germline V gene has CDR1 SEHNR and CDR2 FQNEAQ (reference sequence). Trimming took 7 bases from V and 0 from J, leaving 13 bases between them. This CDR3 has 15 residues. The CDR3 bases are TGTGCCAGCAAAAAAGGAATGAGCTCCTACAATGAGCAGTTCTTC. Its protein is CASKKGMSSYNEQFF.

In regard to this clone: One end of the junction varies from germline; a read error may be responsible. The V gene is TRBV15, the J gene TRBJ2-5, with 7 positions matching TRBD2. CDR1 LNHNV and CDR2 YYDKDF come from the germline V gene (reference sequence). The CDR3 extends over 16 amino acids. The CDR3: CATSRGPSGGEEIQYF. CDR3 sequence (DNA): TGTGCCACCAGCAGAGGCCCTAGCGGTGGGGAGGAGATCCAGTACTTC.

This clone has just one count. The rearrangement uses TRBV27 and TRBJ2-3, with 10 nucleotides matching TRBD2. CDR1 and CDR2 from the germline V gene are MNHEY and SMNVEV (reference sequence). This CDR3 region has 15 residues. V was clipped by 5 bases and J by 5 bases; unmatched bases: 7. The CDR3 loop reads CASSQLAGKGDTQYF. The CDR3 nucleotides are TGTGCCAGCAGTCAACTAGCGGGAAAGGGAGATACGCAGTATTTT.